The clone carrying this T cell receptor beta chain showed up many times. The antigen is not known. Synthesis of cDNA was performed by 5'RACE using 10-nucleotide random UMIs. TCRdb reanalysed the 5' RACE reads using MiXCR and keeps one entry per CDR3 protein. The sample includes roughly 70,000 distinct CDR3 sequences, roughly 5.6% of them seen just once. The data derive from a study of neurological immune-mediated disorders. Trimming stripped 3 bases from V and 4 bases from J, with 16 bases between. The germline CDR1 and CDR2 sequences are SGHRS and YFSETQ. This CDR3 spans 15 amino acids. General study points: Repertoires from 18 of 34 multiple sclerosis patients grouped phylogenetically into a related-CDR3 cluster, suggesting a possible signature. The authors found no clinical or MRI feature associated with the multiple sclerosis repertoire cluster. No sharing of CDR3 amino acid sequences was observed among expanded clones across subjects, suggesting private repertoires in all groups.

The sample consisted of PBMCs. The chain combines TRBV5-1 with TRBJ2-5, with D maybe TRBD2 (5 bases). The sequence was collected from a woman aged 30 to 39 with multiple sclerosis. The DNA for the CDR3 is TGCGCCAGCAGCTCGGGTGGGAGTCGAGCAGAGACCCAGTACTTC. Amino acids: CASSSGGSRAETQYF.